This TCR beta chain was found in a study of T cells in Graves' hyperthyroidism and ophthalmopathy. Amplified regions were TCR beta CDR3 sequences from RNA transcripts. First-round RT-PCR with HTBI primers amplified the TCR CDR3 region. Each CDR3 protein is one row after TCRdb ran MiXCR on the multiplex PCR reads. The sample lists roughly 300,000 distinct CDR3 sequences, 18% occurring once. The CDR3 covers 12 residues. The ends lost 6 bases at V and 8 bases at J; junction bases unmatched: 4. The germline V gene encodes CDR1 MDHEN and CDR2 SYDVKM. As to this clonotype: As yet, its antigen is unknown.

Study-wide results and caveats: In simple terms, a model built on 13 V-J features told ophthalmopathy apart from stable hyperthyroidism.

Hyperthyroidism, newly diagnosed and lasting under 2 months, affected patients aged 18 to 65. The study excluded patients with uncontrolled infection, other autoimmune disease, pregnancy or lactation. Diagnostic assessment was based on clinical symptoms, serum thyroxine and TRAb, thyroid ultrasound and orbital computed tomography. The sequence came from a woman in her forties or fifties with Graves' hyperthyroidism. V is TRBV28 and J is TRBJ1-2, with TRBD1 identical over 9 bases. The sequenced material came from blood. The CDR3 loop is CASSGTGRGYTF. In DNA, the CDR3 is TGTGCCAGCAGCGGGACAGGGCGAGGCTACACCTTC.